These T cell receptor beta chains were read from a single sample in a study of T cell changes during pregnancy in multiple sclerosis. Method: immunoSEQ multiplex PCR; TCRdb's copy keeps in-frame clones and lacks some. Of some 36,000 clones in the sample, roughly 90% were seen once. The sequences come from CD4+ T cells from peripheral blood mononuclear cells, collected in the second trimester of pregnancy. The source is a female donor with multiple sclerosis, enrolled in a pregnancy study. CDR3s include the opening cysteine and the closing phenylalanine or tryptophan. The D gene is left open where the match is weak. Some rows have no size entry. The others give once, few or many, or a class for an expanded clone.

v_call	d_call	j_call	clone_size	cdr3_nt	cdr3_aa
TRBV7-9	-	TRBJ1-1	-	TGTGCCAGCAGCCCCGGACAGTTTGGGCACACTGAAGCTTTCTTT	CASSPGQFGHTEAFF
TRBV6-1	TRBD1	TRBJ2-1	-	TGTGCCACCCAACGGGGACAGAATGAGCAGTTCTTC	CATQRGQNEQFF
TRBV6-1	TRBD2	TRBJ2-5	-	TGTGCCAGCGGAGGAGACGGGGGGGAGACCCAGTACTTC	CASGGDGGETQYF
TRBV7-2	-	TRBJ2-7	-	TGTGCCAGCAGCTTAGCGGGGGGTTACGAGCAGTACTTC	CASSLAGGYEQYF
TRBV2	-	TRBJ2-3	-	TGTGCCAGCAGTGAAGAGAGGTTAGGCGGTACGCAGTATTTT	CASSEERLGGTQYF
TRBV7-9	-	TRBJ2-1	-	TGTGCCAGCAGCTTAATGGAGGTTTACAATGAGCAGTTCTTC	CASSLMEVYNEQFF
TRBV30	-	TRBJ2-7	once	TGTGCCTGGAGTCCGTCCTACGAGCAGTACTTC	CAWSPSYEQYF
TRBV9	-	TRBJ1-1	few	TGTGCCAGCAGCGCAAGAGAGGTGGGTAACACTGAAGCTTTCTTT	CASSAREVGNTEAFF
TRBV11-2	TRBD1	TRBJ2-1	-	TGTGCCAGCAGCTTGGGCGGACAGGGGCTTTTTTACAATGAGCAGTTCTTC	CASSLGGQGLFYNEQFF
TRBV5-4	-	TRBJ2-1	once	TGTGCCAGCAGCTTGGCCTACGGCAATGAGCAGTTCTTC	CASSLAYGNEQFF
TRBV11-1	TRBD2	TRBJ2-2	-	TGTGCCAGCAGCTTAGGCCGGGGTAGCGGGGGGGCCGAGGAGCTGTTTTTT	CASSLGRGSGGAEELFF
TRBV9	TRBD2	TRBJ2-7	once	TGTGCCAGCAGTCCCGGGGGGGGCGCCTTTTACGAGCAGTACTTC	CASSPGGGAFYEQYF
TRBV4-3	-	TRBJ1-6	-	TGCGCCAGCAGCCCGACGGGTGGTGATAATTCACCCCTCCACTTT	CASSPTGGDNSPLHF
TRBV6-1	-	TRBJ2-5	-	TGTGCCAGCAGTGCACAGGTGAAGCAAGAGACCCAGTACTTC	CASSAQVKQETQYF
TRBV6-1	-	TRBJ1-1	-	TGTGCCAGCAATCAGGGGATGAACACTGAAGCTTTCTTT	CASNQGMNTEAFF
TRBV4-1	TRBD1	TRBJ2-4	-	TGCGCCAGCAGCCAAAGCACAGGGGGCTTAGCCAAAAACATTCAGTACTTC	CASSQSTGGLAKNIQYF
TRBV30	-	TRBJ1-4	-	TGTGCCTGGCGGGGGTTCACTAATGAAAAACTGTTTTTT	CAWRGFTNEKLFF
TRBV9	TRBD2	TRBJ2-7	-	TGTGCCAGCAGCGTAGAAGCGGGGGCGGGGGAGCAGTACTTC	CASSVEAGAGEQYF
TRBV6-1	-	TRBJ2-5	-	TGTGCCAGCAGCCTCGGGTTTCGAGAGACCCAGTACTTC	CASSLGFRETQYF
TRBV4-3	-	TRBJ2-5	-	TGCGCCAGCAGCCAAGAACCCTGGTCGGAAGAGACCCAGTACTTC	CASSQEPWSEETQYF
TRBV9	TRBD1	TRBJ1-2	-	TGTGCCAGCAGCCCCCGGACAGGGACCTATGGCTACACCTTC	CASSPRTGTYGYTF
TRBV5-6	-	TRBJ2-1	-	TGTGCCAGCAGCCCCGGGACATCCGTCTATAGCTCCTACAATGAGCAGTTCTTC	CASSPGTSVYSSYNEQFF
TRBV11-2	-	TRBJ2-7	-	TGTGCCAGCAGCCAAACAGGGTCCTACGAGCAGTACTTC	CASSQTGSYEQYF
TRBV10-2	-	TRBJ1-1	-	TGCGCCAGCAGTGAAGGGGTGAACACTGAAGCTTTCTTT	CASSEGVNTEAFF
TRBV30	-	TRBJ1-5	-	TGTGCCTGGAGTTTCGGGGGAGGCAATCAGCCCCAGCATTTT	CAWSFGGGNQPQHF
TRBV7-2	-	TRBJ1-2	-	TGTGCCAGCAGCTTAGGCGGGGATCTTAACTATGGCTACACCTTC	CASSLGGDLNYGYTF
TRBV19	-	TRBJ2-5	-	TGTGCCAGTAGTCCTCGGGATGAGACCCAGTACTTC	CASSPRDETQYF
TRBV2	TRBD1	TRBJ1-5	-	TGTGCCACGACAGGGACAGTCAATCAGCCCCAGCATTTT	CATTGTVNQPQHF
TRBV7-2	-	TRBJ2-7	-	TGTGCCAGCAGCGGAGGGGCCCCCTACGAGCAGTACTTC	CASSGGAPYEQYF
TRBV5-1	TRBD2	TRBJ2-1	-	TGCGCCAGCAGCTCCCTACTAGCGGGGGGGAACAATGAGCAGTTCTTC	CASSSLLAGGNNEQFF
TRBV6-1	-	TRBJ1-2	-	TGTGCCAGCACCCTAGACCACTATGGCTACACCTTC	CASTLDHYGYTF
TRBV11-3	-	TRBJ2-1	-	TGTGCCAGCAGCGGGGAGAACAATGAGCAGTTCTTC	CASSGENNEQFF
TRBV18	TRBD1	TRBJ1-2	-	TGTGCCAGCTCCGGACAGGGACGAAGTGGCTACACCTTC	CASSGQGRSGYTF
TRBV27	-	TRBJ1-2	-	TGTGCCAGCAGTTCCCTCGGGGAGGGGAACTATGGCTACACCTTC	CASSSLGEGNYGYTF
TRBV19	TRBD1	TRBJ1-2	-	TGTGCCAGTAGCCCACAGGGGAGGCAAGGAGGCAACTATGGCTACACCTTC	CASSPQGRQGGNYGYTF
TRBV7-7	-	TRBJ2-5	few	TGTGCCAGCAGCTTAAGTCCGGGCCAAGAGACCCAGTACTTC	CASSLSPGQETQYF
TRBV9	TRBD2	TRBJ2-1	once	TGTGCCAGCAGCGTTGGGACTAGCGACTACAATGAGCAGTTCTTC	CASSVGTSDYNEQFF
TRBV19	TRBD1	TRBJ1-1	-	TGTGCCAGTAGTCGCCGGACAGGGGGAGACCCTGAAGCTTTCTTT	CASSRRTGGDPEAFF
TRBV6-5	TRBD2	TRBJ2-1	-	TGTGCCAGCACCGGACTAGCGCCATACAATGAGCAGTTCTTC	CASTGLAPYNEQFF
TRBV7-3	-	TRBJ1-6	-	TGTGCCAGCAGCTCCACCGGACAGTATAATTCACCCCTCCACTTT	CASSSTGQYNSPLHF
TRBV5-4	-	TRBJ1-1	-	TGTGCCAGCAGGCCGGGGGGCAGCCGTAACACTGAAGCTTTCTTT	CASRPGGSRNTEAFF
TRBV7-3	TRBD1	TRBJ2-5	-	TGTGCCAGCAGCCCGGGACAGCCGGGAGAGACCCAGTACTTC	CASSPGQPGETQYF
TRBV9	-	TRBJ1-5	-	TGTGCCAGCAATGGAGGGGCCGACCAGCCCCAGCATTTT	CASNGGADQPQHF
TRBV29-1	TRBD2	TRBJ2-1	-	TGCAGCGTTGAGTTAGCGGGAGGGTGGAATGAGCAGTTCTTC	CSVELAGGWNEQFF
TRBV7-9	TRBD1	TRBJ2-5	-	TGTGCCAGCAGCTCCGGACAGGGGTACCAAGAGACCCAGTACTTC	CASSSGQGYQETQYF
TRBV30	-	TRBJ2-5	few	TGTGCCGGGGGCGGGGGCGGCCAAGAGACCCAGTACTTC	CAGGGGGQETQYF
TRBV7-8	-	TRBJ1-1	-	TGTGCCAGCAGCCCCCGCCCCCAACAGAACACTGAAGCTTTCTTT	CASSPRPQQNTEAFF
TRBV27	-	TRBJ2-5	-	TGTGCCAGCTGTTCCGGGACAACTGAGACCCAGTACTTC	CASCSGTTETQYF
TRBV18	TRBD1	TRBJ1-1	-	TGTGCCAGCTCACCGGGACAGGGGCCTGCTGAAGCTTTCTTT	CASSPGQGPAEAFF
TRBV7-7	-	TRBJ2-1	-	TGTGCCAGCAGCCCGAGACTAAACAATGAGCAGTTCTTC	CASSPRLNNEQFF
TRBV9	-	TRBJ2-1	-	TGTGCCAGCAGCGTAGGGGGGGAGAACAACAATGAGCAGTTCTTC	CASSVGGENNNEQFF
TRBV4-1	TRBD2	TRBJ2-1	-	TGCGCCAGCAGCCATGCGGGACTAGCGGGAGAGAATACCTACAATGAGCAGTTCTTC	CASSHAGLAGENTYNEQFF
TRBV25-1	TRBD1	TRBJ2-7	-	TGTGCCAGCAGTGGGGGGGGACAGGGCACCTACGAGCAGTACTTC	CASSGGGQGTYEQYF
TRBV2	TRBD2	TRBJ2-2	once	TGTGCCAGCAGGGGTCTAGCGGTGGAGACCGGGGAGCTGTTTTTT	CASRGLAVETGELFF
TRBV29-1	TRBD1	TRBJ1-1	few	TGCAGCGTTGAACAGGGGGTCACTGAAGCTTTCTTT	CSVEQGVTEAFF